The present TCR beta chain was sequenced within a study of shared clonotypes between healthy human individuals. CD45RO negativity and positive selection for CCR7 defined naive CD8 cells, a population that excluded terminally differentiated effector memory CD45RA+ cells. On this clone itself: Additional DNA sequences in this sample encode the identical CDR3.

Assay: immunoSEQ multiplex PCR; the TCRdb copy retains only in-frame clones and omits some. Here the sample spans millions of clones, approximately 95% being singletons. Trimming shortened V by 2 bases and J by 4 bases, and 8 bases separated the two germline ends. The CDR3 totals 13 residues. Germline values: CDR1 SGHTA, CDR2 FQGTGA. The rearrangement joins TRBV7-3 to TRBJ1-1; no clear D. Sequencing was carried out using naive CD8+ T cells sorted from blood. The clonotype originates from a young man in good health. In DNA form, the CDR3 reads TGTGCCAGCAGCTTATTAGTGGGCACTGAAGCTTTCTTT. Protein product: CASSLLVGTEAFF. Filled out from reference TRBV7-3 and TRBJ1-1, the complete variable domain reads GAGVSQTPSNKVTEKGKYVELRCDPISGHTALYWYRQSLGQGPEFLIYFQGTGAADDSGLPNDRFFAVRPEGSVSTLKIQRTERGDSAVYLCASSLLVGTEAFFGQGTRLTVV.